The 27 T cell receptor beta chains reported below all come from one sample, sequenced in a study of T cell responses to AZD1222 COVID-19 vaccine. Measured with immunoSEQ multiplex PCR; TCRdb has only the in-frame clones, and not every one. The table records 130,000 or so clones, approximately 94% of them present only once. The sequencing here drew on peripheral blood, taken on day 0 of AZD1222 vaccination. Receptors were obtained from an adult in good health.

CDR3 region: CASSLLYEQFF. The CDR3 bases are TGTGCCAGCAGCTTATTATATGAGCAGTTCTTC. V usage is TRBV13 and J usage is TRBJ2-1; no clear D gene. Germline CDR1 is PRHDT and CDR2 is FYEKMQ (reference sequence). V was pared by 2 bases and J by 8 bases, with 4 bases between. The CDR3 is 11 amino acids.

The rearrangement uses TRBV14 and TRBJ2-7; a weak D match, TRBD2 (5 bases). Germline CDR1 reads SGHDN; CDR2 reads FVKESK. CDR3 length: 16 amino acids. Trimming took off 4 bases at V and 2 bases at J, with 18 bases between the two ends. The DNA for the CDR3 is TGTGCCAGCAGCCCGCCAGGAGGCCTTTGGCCCTACGAGCAGTACTTC. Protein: CASSPPGGLWPYEQYF.

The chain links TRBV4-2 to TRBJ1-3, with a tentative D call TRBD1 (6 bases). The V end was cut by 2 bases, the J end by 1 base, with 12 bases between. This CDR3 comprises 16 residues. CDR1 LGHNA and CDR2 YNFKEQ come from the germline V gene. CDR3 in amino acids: CASSQPRGASGNTIYF. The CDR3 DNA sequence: TGTGCCAGCAGCCAACCCCGGGGGGCGTCTGGAAACACCATATATTTT.

The CDR3 protein is CASSLGPNTEAFF. The CDR3 region has the DNA TGTGCCAGCTCACTAGGTCCGAACACTGAAGCTTTCTTT. The chain combines TRBV18 with TRBJ1-1; unclear D gene. Germline V lookup: CDR1 KGHSH, CDR2 LQKENI. The CDR3 runs 13 residues. The V end lost 4 bases, the J end lost 1 base, and 7 bases lay between the germline ends.

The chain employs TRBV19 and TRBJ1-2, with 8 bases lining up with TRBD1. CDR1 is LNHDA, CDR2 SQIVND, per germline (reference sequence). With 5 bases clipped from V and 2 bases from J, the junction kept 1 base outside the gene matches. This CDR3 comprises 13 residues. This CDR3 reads CASSRTGNYGYTF. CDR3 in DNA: TGTGCCAGTAGTCGGACAGGGAACTATGGCTACACCTTC.

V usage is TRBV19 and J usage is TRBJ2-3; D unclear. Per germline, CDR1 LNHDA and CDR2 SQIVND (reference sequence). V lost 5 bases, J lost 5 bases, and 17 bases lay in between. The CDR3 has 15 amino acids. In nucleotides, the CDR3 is TGTGCCAGTAGTCCCGGTGGCTCCCCCGGAGATACGCAGTATTTT. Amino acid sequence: CASSPGGSPGDTQYF.

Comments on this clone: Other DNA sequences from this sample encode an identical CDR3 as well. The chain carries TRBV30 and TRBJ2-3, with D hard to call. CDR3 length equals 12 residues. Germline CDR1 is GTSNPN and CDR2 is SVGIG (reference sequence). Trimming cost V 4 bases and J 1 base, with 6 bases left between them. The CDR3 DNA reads TGTGCCTGGACGCCGGGCACAGATACGCAGTATTTT. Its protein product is CAWTPGTDTQYF. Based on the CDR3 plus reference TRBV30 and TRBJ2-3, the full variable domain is SQTIHQWPATLVQPVGSPLSLECTVEGTSNPNLYWYRQAAGRGLQLLFYSVGIGQISSEVPQNLSASRPQDRQFILSSKKLLLSDSGFYLCAWTPGTDTQYFGPGTRLTVL.

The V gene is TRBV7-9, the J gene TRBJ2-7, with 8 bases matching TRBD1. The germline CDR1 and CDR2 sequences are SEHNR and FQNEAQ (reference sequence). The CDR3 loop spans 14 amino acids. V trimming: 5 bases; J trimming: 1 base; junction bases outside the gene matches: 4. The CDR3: CASSRDRNSYEQYF. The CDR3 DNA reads TGTGCCAGCAGCCGGGACAGGAATTCCTACGAGCAGTACTTC.

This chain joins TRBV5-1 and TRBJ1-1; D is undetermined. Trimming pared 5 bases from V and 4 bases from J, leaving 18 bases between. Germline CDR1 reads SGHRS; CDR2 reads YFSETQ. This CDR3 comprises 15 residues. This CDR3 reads CASRRMAGPPTEAFF. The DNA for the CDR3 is TGCGCCAGCAGGCGTATGGCAGGTCCCCCCACTGAAGCTTTCTTT.

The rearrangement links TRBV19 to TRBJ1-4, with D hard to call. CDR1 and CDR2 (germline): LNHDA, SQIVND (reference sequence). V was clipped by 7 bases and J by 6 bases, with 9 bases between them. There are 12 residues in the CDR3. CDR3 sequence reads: CASTGTHEKLFF. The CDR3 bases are TGTGCCAGTACAGGTACTCATGAAAAACTGTTTTTT.

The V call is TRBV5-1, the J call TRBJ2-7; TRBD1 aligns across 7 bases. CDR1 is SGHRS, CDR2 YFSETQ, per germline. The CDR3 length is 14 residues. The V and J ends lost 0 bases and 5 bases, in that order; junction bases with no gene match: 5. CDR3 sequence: CASSLGQGVDEQYF. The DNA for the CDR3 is TGCGCCAGCAGCTTGGGACAGGGCGTCGACGAGCAGTACTTC.

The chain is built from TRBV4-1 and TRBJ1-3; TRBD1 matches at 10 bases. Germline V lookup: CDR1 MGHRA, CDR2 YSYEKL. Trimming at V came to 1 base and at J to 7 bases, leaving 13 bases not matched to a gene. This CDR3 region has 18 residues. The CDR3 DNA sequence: TGCGCCAGCAGCCAAGTTTTTGGCCGGGACAGGGGAGGGAACACCATATATTTT. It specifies CASSQVFGRDRGGNTIYF.

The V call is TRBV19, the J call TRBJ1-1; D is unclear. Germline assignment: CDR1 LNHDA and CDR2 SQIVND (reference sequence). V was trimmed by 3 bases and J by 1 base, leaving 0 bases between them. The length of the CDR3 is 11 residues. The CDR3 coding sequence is TGTGCCAGTAGTATGAACACTGAAGCTTTCTTT. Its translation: CASSMNTEAFF.

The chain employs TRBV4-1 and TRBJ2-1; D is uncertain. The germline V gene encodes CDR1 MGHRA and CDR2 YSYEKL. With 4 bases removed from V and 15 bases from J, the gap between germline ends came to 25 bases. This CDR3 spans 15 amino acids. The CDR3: CASSPGRATGQERFF. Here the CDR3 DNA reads TGCGCCAGCAGCCCGGGTCGGGCCACGGGTCAGGAGAGGTTCTTC.

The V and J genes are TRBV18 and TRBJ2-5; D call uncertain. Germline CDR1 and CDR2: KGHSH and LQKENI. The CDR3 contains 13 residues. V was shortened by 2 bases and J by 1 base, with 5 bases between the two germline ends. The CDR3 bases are TGTGCCAGCTCACCATCCGCCCAAGAGACCCAGTACTTC. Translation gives CASSPSAQETQYF.

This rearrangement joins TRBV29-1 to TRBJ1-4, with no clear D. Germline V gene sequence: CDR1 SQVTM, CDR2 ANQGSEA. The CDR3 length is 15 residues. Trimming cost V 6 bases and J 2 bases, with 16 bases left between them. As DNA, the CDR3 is TGCAGCGTCGCCCCCCTTGGGCTGACTAATGAAAAACTGTTTTTT. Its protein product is CSVAPLGLTNEKLFF. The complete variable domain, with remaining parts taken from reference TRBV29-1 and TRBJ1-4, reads SAVISQKPSRDICQRGTSLTIQCQVDSQVTMMFWYRQQPGQSLTLIATANQGSEATYESGFVIDKFPISRPNLTFSTLTVSNMSPEDSSIYLCSVAPLGLTNEKLFFGSGTQLSVL.

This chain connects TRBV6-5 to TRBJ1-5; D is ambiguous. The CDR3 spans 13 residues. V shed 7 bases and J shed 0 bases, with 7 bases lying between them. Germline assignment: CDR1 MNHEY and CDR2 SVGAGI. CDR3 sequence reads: CASMVDSNQPQHF. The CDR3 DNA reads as TGTGCCAGCATGGTGGATAGCAATCAGCCCCAGCATTTT.

This CDR3 reads CSVEVAVYNEQFF. The CDR3 coding sequence is TGCAGCGTTGAAGTGGCAGTCTACAATGAGCAGTTCTTC. The chain uses TRBV29-1 and TRBJ2-1; unclear D gene. This CDR3 has 13 amino acids. V shed 1 base and J shed 3 bases, with 7 bases lying between them. Germline V gene data show CDR1 as SQVTM and CDR2 as ANQGSEA.

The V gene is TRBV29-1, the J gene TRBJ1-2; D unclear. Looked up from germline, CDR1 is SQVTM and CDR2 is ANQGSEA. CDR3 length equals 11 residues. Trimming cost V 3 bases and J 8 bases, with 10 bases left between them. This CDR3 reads CSVESALGYTF. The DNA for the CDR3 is TGCAGCGTTGAGTCAGCTTTGGGCTACACCTTC.

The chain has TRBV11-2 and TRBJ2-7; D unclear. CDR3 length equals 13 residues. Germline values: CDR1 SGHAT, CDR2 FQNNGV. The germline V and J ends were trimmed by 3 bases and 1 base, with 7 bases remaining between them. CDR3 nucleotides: TGTGCCAGCAGCTTGATGGGGTCCTACGAGCAGTACTTC. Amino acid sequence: CASSLMGSYEQYF.

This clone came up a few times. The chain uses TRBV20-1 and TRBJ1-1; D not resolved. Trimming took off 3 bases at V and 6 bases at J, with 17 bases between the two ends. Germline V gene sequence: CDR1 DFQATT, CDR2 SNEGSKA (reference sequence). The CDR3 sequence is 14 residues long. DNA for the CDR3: TGCAGTGCTAGTCATCTAGGCAGTCACCCTGAAGCTTTCTTT. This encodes CSASHLGSHPEAFF.

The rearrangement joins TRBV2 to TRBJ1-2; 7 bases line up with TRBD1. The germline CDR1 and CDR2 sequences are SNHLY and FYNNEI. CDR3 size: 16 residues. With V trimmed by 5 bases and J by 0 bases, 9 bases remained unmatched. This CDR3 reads CASSQIGTVPNYGYTF. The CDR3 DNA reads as TGTGCCAGCAGTCAAATTGGGACAGTCCCTAACTATGGCTACACCTTC.

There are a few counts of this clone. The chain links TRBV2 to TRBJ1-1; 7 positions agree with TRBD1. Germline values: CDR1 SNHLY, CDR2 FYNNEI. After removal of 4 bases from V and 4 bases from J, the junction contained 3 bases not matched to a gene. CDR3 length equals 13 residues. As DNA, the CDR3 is TGTGCCAGCAGTGGACAGGGAGGCACTGAAGCTTTCTTT. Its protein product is CASSGQGGTEAFF.

CDR3 bases: TGTGCCAGCAGTGAACGCGGGAGGGCCCTCAATGAGCAGTTCTTC. Its protein product is CASSERGRALNEQFF. The chain is built from TRBV2 and TRBJ2-1; 9 bases agree with TRBD2. This CDR3 spans 15 amino acids. V was clipped by 2 bases and J by 6 bases; unmatched bases: 5. Germline V gene data show CDR1 as SNHLY and CDR2 as FYNNEI.

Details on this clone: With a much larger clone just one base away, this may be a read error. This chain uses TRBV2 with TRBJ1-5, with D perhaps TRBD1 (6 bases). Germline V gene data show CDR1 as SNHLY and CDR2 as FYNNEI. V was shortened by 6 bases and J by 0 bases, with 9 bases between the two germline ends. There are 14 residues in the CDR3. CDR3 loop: CASSTGYSNQPQHF. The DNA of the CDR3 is TGTGCCAGCAGCACAGGGTATAGCAATCAGCCCCAGCATTTT.

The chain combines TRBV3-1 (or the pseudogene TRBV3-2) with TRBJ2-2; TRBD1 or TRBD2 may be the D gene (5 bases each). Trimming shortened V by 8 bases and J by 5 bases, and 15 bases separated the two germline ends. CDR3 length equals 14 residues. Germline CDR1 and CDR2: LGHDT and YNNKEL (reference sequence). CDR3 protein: CASEQGSGTGELFF. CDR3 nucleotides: TGTGCCAGCGAGCAGGGCAGCGGAACCGGGGAGCTGTTTTTT.

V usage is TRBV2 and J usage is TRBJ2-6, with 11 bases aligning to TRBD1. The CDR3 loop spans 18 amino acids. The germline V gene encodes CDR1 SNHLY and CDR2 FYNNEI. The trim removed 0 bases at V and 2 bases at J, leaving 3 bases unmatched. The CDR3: CASSEARTGGAGANVLTF. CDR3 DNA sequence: TGTGCCAGCAGTGAAGCGAGGACAGGGGGCGCTGGGGCCAACGTCCTGACTTTC.